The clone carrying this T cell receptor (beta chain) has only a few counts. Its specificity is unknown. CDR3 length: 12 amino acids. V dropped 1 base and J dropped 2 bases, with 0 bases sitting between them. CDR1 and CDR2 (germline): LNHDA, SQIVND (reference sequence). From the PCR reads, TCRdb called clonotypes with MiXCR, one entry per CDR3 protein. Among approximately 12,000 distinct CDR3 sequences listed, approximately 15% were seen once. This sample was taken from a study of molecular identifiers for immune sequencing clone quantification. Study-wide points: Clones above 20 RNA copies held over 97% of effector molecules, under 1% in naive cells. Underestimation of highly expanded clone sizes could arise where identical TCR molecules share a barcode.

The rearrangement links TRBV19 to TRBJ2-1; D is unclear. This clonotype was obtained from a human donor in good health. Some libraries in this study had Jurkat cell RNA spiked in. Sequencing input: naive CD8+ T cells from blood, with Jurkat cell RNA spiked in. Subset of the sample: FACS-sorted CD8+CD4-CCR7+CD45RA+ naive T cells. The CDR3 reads CASSIAYNEQFF. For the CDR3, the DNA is TGTGCCAGTAGTATAGCCTACAATGAGCAGTTCTTC. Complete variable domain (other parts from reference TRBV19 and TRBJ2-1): DGGITQSPKYLFRKEGQNVTLSCEQNLNHDAMYWYRQDPGQGLRLIYYSQIVNDFQKGDIAEGYSVSREKKESFPLTVTSAQKNPTAFYLCASSIAYNEQFFGPGTRLTVL.